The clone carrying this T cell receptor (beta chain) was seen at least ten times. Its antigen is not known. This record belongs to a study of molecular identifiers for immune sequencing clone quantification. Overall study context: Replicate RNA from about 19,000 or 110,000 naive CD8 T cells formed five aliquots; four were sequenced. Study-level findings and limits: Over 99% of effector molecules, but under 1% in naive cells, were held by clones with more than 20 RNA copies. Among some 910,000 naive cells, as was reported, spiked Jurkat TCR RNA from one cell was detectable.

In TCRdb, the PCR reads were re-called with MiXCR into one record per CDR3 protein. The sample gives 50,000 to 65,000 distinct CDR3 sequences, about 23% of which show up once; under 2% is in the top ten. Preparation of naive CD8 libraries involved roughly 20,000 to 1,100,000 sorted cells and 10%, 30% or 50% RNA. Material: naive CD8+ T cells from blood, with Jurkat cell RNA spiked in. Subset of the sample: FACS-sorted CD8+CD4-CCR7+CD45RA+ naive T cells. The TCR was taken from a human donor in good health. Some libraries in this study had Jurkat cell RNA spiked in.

DNA for the CDR3: TGCGCCAGCAGGACCGGGACAGGTTATGAAGCTTTCTTT. Its translation is CASRTGTGYEAFF. This chain joins TRBV5-1 and TRBJ1-1, with TRBD1 matching 8 bases. The CDR3 loop spans 13 amino acids. CDR1 SGHRS and CDR2 YFSETQ come from the germline V gene. The J segment lost 7 bases and the V segment lost 5 bases, leaving 7 bases of the junction unmatched. Using reference TRBV5-1 and TRBJ1-1 for the parts outside the CDR3, the full variable domain is KAGVTQTPRYLIKTRGQQVTLSCSPISGHRSVSWYQQTPGQGLQFLFEYFSETQRNKGNFPGRFSGRQFSNSRSEMNVSTLELGDSALYLCASRTGTGYEAFFGQGTRLTVV.